This T cell receptor beta chain emerged from a study of T cells in Graves' hyperthyroidism and ophthalmopathy. Overall study: Pretreatment peripheral blood was obtained at initial diagnosis.

What was amplified from RNA transcripts were TCR beta CDR3 regions. Researchers ran a first-round RT-PCR on the TCR CDR3 using the HTBI primer set. TCRdb reprocessed the multiplex PCR reads with MiXCR, giving one entry per CDR3 protein. The sample holds hundreds of thousands of distinct CDR3 sequences, around 38% seen once. This clonotype has a handful of counts. Trimming pared 4 bases from V and 0 bases from J, leaving 13 bases between. The CDR3 spans 14 residues. CDR1 and CDR2 (germline): DFQATT, SNEGSKA (reference sequence). The study enrolled patients aged 18 to 65 with newly diagnosed hyperthyroidism of under 2 months' duration. Patients having uncontrolled infection, another autoimmune disease, pregnancy or lactation were not included.

This TCR was sampled from a man in his late teens or twenties with Graves' hyperthyroidism. Specimen: blood. This chain joins TRBV20-1 and TRBJ2-7, with D perhaps matching TRBD1 (6 bases). CDR3 in amino acids: CSAKNRESSYEQYF. The CDR3 nucleotides read TGCAGTGCTAAGAACAGGGAATCCTCCTACGAGCAGTACTTC.